This T cell receptor beta chain was observed in a study of blood T cell repertoires in COVID-19. Authors' analysis steps: Reference gene primer amplification yielded estimated nucleated cell counts. Data came from immunoSEQ multiplex PCR; TCRdb stores just in-frame clones and leaves some out. The V and J calls and clone size were taken over from that table, and D and trimming were inferred from the DNA. The sample records 29,000 or so clones, about 88% being singletons. Looked up from germline, CDR1 is MNHEY and CDR2 is SVGEGT. The CDR3 has 16 residues. Trimming at V came to 2 bases and at J to 1 base, leaving 2 bases not matched to a gene.

The V gene is TRBV6-2 or TRBV6-3, the J gene TRBJ2-2, with 9 bases aligning to TRBD1. The clonotype comes from a human donor in a cohort sampled during active COVID-19. The sample comprised peripheral blood. The CDR3 is CASSYPTGGNTGELFF. The CDR3, as DNA: TGTGCCAGCAGTTACCCGACAGGGGGGAACACCGGGGAGCTGTTTTTT.